Each of the 20 T cell receptor beta chains below was sequenced from the same sample in a study of cytomegalovirus exposure and HLA in healthy donors. Primers for the PCR totalled 60 Vbeta and 13 Jbeta. Assay used: immunoSEQ multiplex PCR; TCRdb lists only in-frame clones, some missing. The sample consists of 250,000 or so clones, approximately 91% of them appearing once. Sequenced: PBMCs. The receptor source for this set is a girl under 10 years old in good health and CMV-seronegative.

This clone has just one count. The chain employs TRBV27 and TRBJ1-5; 9 nucleotides match TRBD1. The CDR3 is 15 amino acids. The V and J ends lost 2 bases and 9 bases, in that order; junction bases with no gene match: 8. Germline CDR1 reads MNHEY; CDR2 reads SMNVEV (reference sequence). CDR3 residues: CASSLGGQGILPQHF. In nucleotides, the CDR3 is TGTGCCAGCAGTTTAGGAGGACAGGGGATACTGCCCCAGCATTTT.

The J gene is TRBJ2-7, the V gene TRBV13; 9 nucleotides align to TRBD2. Germline CDR1 reads PRHDT; CDR2 reads FYEKMQ (reference sequence). The CDR3 length is 14 residues. Trimming at V came to 5 bases and at J to 5 bases, leaving 7 bases not matched to a gene. This chain's CDR3 is CASSDSGSKDEQYF. The CDR3, as DNA: TGTGCCAGCAGCGATAGCGGGAGCAAGGACGAGCAGTACTTC.

The genes are TRBV5-4 and TRBJ2-3; D is perhaps TRBD2 (5 bases). Per germline, CDR1 SGHNT and CDR2 YYREEE (reference sequence). The CDR3 covers 15 residues. Trimming removed 6 bases from V and 0 bases from J, with 14 bases in between. The chain's CDR3 is CASIFRGSSTDTQYF. The CDR3 DNA sequence: TGTGCCAGCATTTTTCGGGGTTCTAGCACAGATACGCAGTATTTT. The full variable domain, rest sourced from reference TRBV5-4 and TRBJ2-3, is ETGVTQSPTHLIKTRGQQVTLRCSSQSGHNTVSWYQQALGQGPQFIFQYYREEENGRGNFPPRFSGLQFPNYSSELNVNALELDDSALYLCASIFRGSSTDTQYFGPGTRLTVL.

This clone appeared a single time. J is TRBJ2-1 and V is TRBV19; the D gene is possibly TRBD2 (6 bases). This CDR3 contains 17 residues. V was trimmed by 1 base and J by 4 bases, leaving 17 bases between them. CDR1 LNHDA and CDR2 SQIVND come from the germline V gene (reference sequence). CDR3 sequence (DNA): TGTGCCAGTAGTATAGGGGCTTTCGGACTACAATACAATGAGCAGTTCTTC. Protein product: CASSIGAFGLQYNEQFF.

The genes are TRBV25-1 and TRBJ1-1; a weak D match, TRBD1 (6 bases). The CDR3 length is 13 residues. The V and J ends lost 3 bases and 5 bases respectively, with 10 bases between them. The germline CDR1 and CDR2 sequences are MGHDK and SYGVNS. This CDR3 is CASSEGQRTEAFF. The CDR3 nucleotides read TGTGCCAGCAGTGAGGGACAAAGAACTGAAGCTTTCTTT.

The V call is TRBV11-2, the J call TRBJ2-7; 10 nucleotides match TRBD1. CDR1 and CDR2 (germline): SGHAT, FQNNGV. V was clipped by 3 bases and J by 4 bases; unmatched bases: 3. The CDR3 extends over 14 amino acids. CDR3 sequence reads: CASSFGQGEYEQYF. CDR3 coding DNA: TGTGCCAGCAGCTTTGGACAGGGGGAGTACGAGCAGTACTTC.

V gene TRBV7-2 combines with J gene TRBJ2-1; D is ambiguous. V dropped 0 bases and J dropped 0 bases, with 9 bases sitting between them. The CDR3 has 16 amino acids. Germline V CDR1 and CDR2: SGHTA, FQGNSA. CDR3 amino acids: CASSLARDTSYNEQFF. CDR3 DNA: TGTGCCAGCAGCTTAGCTCGAGACACCTCCTACAATGAGCAGTTCTTC. Full variable domain (missing parts from reference TRBV7-2 and TRBJ2-1): GAGVSQSPSNKVTEKGKDVELRCDPISGHTALYWYRQSLGQGLEFLIYFQGNSAPDKSGLPSDRFSAERTGGSVSTLTIQRTQQEDSAVYLCASSLARDTSYNEQFFGPGTRLTVL.

This chain joins TRBV16 and TRBJ2-7; 9 bases are a match to TRBD1. Germline V lookup: CDR1 KGHSY, CDR2 FQNENV. V trimming: 4 bases; J trimming: 3 bases; junction bases outside the gene matches: 7. The CDR3 is 15 amino acids. CDR3 in amino acids: CASSREPTGGYEQYF. CDR3 nucleotides: TGTGCCAGCAGCCGCGAACCGACAGGGGGCTACGAGCAGTACTTC.

This clone has only one observation. V is TRBV19 and J is TRBJ1-1; 10 bases are a match to TRBD1. V dropped 6 bases and J dropped 11; count of bases not matched to a gene: 9. Germline CDR1 reads LNHDA; CDR2 reads SQIVND (reference sequence). This CDR3 has 13 amino acids. The CDR3 is CASRQKGQGNAFF. The CDR3, as DNA: TGTGCCAGTAGGCAGAAGGGACAGGGGAATGCTTTCTTT. The full variable domain, its missing parts supplied by reference TRBV19 and TRBJ1-1, is DGGITQSPKYLFRKEGQNVTLSCEQNLNHDAMYWYRQDPGQGLRLIYYSQIVNDFQKGDIAEGYSVSREKKESFPLTVTSAQKNPTAFYLCASRQKGQGNAFFGQGTRLTVV.

The V and J genes are TRBV7-6 and TRBJ2-5, with D perhaps TRBD2 (5 bases). CDR1 SGHVS and CDR2 FNYEAQ come from the germline V gene. The CDR3 sequence is 14 residues long. V dropped 5 bases and J dropped 9 bases, with 19 bases sitting between them. The CDR3 spells CASSDPDGPRAQYF. CDR3 nucleotides: TGTGCCAGCAGCGACCCCGACGGCCCGCGGGCCCAGTACTTC. The full variable domain, completed using reference TRBV7-6 and TRBJ2-5, is GAGVSQSPRYKVTKRGQDVALRCDPISGHVSLYWYRQALGQGPEFLTYFNYEAQQDKSGLPNDRFSAERPEGSISTLTIQRTEQRDSAMYRCASSDPDGPRAQYFGPGTRLLVL.

This chain connects TRBV6-5 to TRBJ1-1; 7 bases match TRBD1. The CDR3 contains 16 residues. Losses at the gene ends were 1 base for V and 11 bases for J; bases not matched to a gene: 16. From germline, CDR1 is MNHEY and CDR2 SVGAGI. The DNA of the CDR3 is TGTGCCAGCAGTTACTTCGAGGGCCGACAGGGAAGGGGGGCTTTCTTT. Amino acids: CASSYFEGRQGRGAFF.

V is TRBV4-1 and J is TRBJ2-7; no clear D. Looked up from germline, CDR1 is MGHRA and CDR2 is YSYEKL. V lost 1 base and J 3 bases, leaving 7 bases between the germline ends. CDR3 length: 13 residues. The CDR3: CASSQGGSYEQYF. In DNA form, the CDR3 reads TGCGCCAGCAGCCAAGGAGGAAGCTACGAGCAGTACTTC.

This clone was recorded once. The chain employs TRBV29-1 and TRBJ2-7; 8 bases are shared with TRBD2. Germline assignment: CDR1 SQVTM and CDR2 ANQGSEA. CDR3 length: 14 amino acids. Trimming cost V 5 bases and J 3 bases; bases outside gene matches: 9. CDR3 protein: CSVPKRGTSYEQYF. CDR3 bases: TGCAGCGTTCCTAAGCGCGGGACTAGCTACGAGCAGTACTTC.

This sequence joins TRBV9 and TRBJ2-1; tentatively, D is TRBD1 (6 bases). Germline V gives CDR1 SGDLS, CDR2 YYNGEE. V was pared by 4 bases and J by 8 bases, with 16 bases between. The length of the CDR3 is 14 residues. CDR3 nucleotides: TGTGCCAGCAGCACCGGTACAGGGTTCGATGAGCAGTTCTTC. Its translation is CASSTGTGFDEQFF.

The V call is TRBV20-1, the J call TRBJ1-2; D might be TRBD1 (6 bases). V was clipped by 6 bases and J by 12 bases, with 17 bases between them. The CDR3 sequence is 11 residues long. CDR1 is DFQATT and CDR2 is SNEGSKA in the germline V gene (reference sequence). CDR3 bases: TGCAGTGCGGGGGGGCCACTCGTTCACACCTTC. Translated: CSAGGPLVHTF.

CDR3 protein: CASSQDGGRGRSDTQYF. The CDR3 DNA follows: TGTGCCAGCAGCCAAGATGGGGGAAGGGGGCGGTCAGATACGCAGTATTTT. This chain connects TRBV4-2 to TRBJ2-3; 7 bases fit TRBD1. V shed 0 bases and J 4 bases; nucleotides not matched to a gene: 10. Per the germline V gene, CDR1 is LGHNA and CDR2 is YNFKEQ. This CDR3 region has 17 residues.

The chain joins TRBV5-5 to TRBJ1-2, with unresolved D. V lost 1 base and J lost 6, with 10 bases in between. Germline V CDR1 and CDR2: SGHKS, YYEKEE (reference sequence). The CDR3 runs to 13 residues. In nucleotides, the CDR3 is TGTGCCAGCAGCTTGAACGGGGTCGATGGCTACACCTTC. Encoded protein: CASSLNGVDGYTF.

This chain connects TRBV30 to TRBJ2-1; D is ambiguous. CDR1 GTSNPN and CDR2 SVGIG come from the germline V gene (reference sequence). Trimming pared 5 bases from V and 8 bases from J, leaving 4 bases between. The CDR3 runs 9 residues. The CDR3 region is CAWCDEQFF. For the CDR3, the DNA is TGTGCCTGGTGCGATGAGCAGTTCTTC.

The rearrangement joins TRBV18 to TRBJ1-4; the D gene is possibly TRBD1 (6 bases). The CDR3 contains 15 residues. V shed 6 bases and J shed 5 bases, with 16 bases lying between them. Germline V lookup: CDR1 KGHSH, CDR2 LQKENI. This CDR3 is CASSGQGLQNEKLFF. For the CDR3, the DNA is TGTGCCAGCTCTGGGCAGGGGCTCCAGAATGAAAAACTGTTTTTT.

CDR3 coding DNA: TGTGCCAGCAGTTTTGGCAGCAGGGGCTACACCTTC. This gives the protein CASSFGSRGYTF. V gene TRBV28 combines with J gene TRBJ1-2; D is ambiguous. V shed 3 bases and J shed 8 bases, with 10 bases lying between them. Germline-derived CDR1 and CDR2 are MDHEN and SYDVKM. This CDR3 has 12 residues.